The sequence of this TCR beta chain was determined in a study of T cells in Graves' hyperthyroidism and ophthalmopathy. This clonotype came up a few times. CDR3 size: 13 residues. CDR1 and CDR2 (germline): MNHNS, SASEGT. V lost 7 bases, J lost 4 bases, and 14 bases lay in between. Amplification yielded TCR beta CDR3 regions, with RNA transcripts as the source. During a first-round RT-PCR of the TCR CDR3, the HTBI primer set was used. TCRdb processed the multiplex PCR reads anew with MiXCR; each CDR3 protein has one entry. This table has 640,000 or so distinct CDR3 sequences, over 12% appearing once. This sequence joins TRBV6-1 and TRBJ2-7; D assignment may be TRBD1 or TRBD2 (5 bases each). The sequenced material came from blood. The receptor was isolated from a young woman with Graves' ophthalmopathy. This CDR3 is CASTTSGQYEQYF. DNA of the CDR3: TGTGCCAGCACCACCTCGGGGCAGTACGAGCAGTACTTC.